This entry features one TCR beta chain sequence. Its binding antigen is unknown. There are no base qualities to consult, and no much larger clone falls within one base. V loses 4 bases, J loses 2 bases, and the germline ends lie 15 bases apart. The germline V gene gives CDR1 as MNHEY and CDR2 as SVGAGI. Reading from cysteine to phenylalanine, the CDR3 counts 15 amino acids. This entry keeps only the CDR3 DNA: 45 bases, framed from base 1. The data stem from a study of graft-versus-host responses after intestinal transplantation (dated by TCRdb to 2020 to 2023). Background for the entire study: Multivisceral, liver-intestinal, or isolated intestinal transplants were received by the recipients. Every recipient was given anti-thymocyte globulin induction, followed by 2 to 4 years of maintenance tacrolimus and steroids. Graft-versus-host and host-versus-graft alloreactive T cell clones were tracked in the graft, circulation and bone marrow after intestinal transplantation using bulk TCR-beta CDR3 sequencing. Alloreactive clones were identified by sequencing pre-transplant mixed lymphocyte reaction products and comparing these products with unstimulated pre-transplant donor and recipient T cells. Of the roughly 25 intestinal transplant recipients enrolled in the cohort, one of whom was a retransplant, a few patients without pretransplant specimens were excluded. Donor T cell macrochimerism was defined as a peak of at least 4% donor T cells among recipient peripheral blood mononuclear cells. Rather than going through the commercial service, samples from a few later patients were sequenced in-house on an Illumina MiSeq and processed with MiXCR. The investigation overall reported the following: Early after transplant, peak levels of circulating GvH clones were associated with declines in HvG clones. Patients with donor T cell macrochimerism had high GvH to HvG T cell clonal ratios in their allografts. GvH clones turned up in recipient bone marrow, with some appearing earlier in ileal mucosa or blood, a pattern consistent with an intestinal mucosal origin. Conclusions were limited by the relatively low number and heterogeneity of intestinal transplant patients.

Libraries came from the immunoSEQ multiplex PCR assay. For most patients, high-throughput TCR-beta CDR3 sequencing of genomic DNA was performed by Adaptive Biotechnologies. Concerning the study's data processing: Adaptive's ImmunoSEQ software was the source of the TCR sequencing data for about 17 patients, while a few other patients were processed with MiXCR and VDJtools. Because the origin of CDR3 nucleotide sequences shared between donor and recipient could not be assigned, those sequences were removed. To count as alloreactive, a clone needed at least 2-fold expansion over unstimulated cells and a minimum CFSE-low frequency of 0.002% (template counts) or 0.001% (read counts). Clones were considered mappable if detected in sequenced pre-transplant spleen, lymph node, or MLR CFSE-low populations of the donor or recipient. Cumulative frequency of alloreactive clones was calculated as a percentage of all sequences weighted by copy number. TCRdb re-hosts the immuneACCESS table, in-frame sequences only. Its copies lack some clones; in the studies checked, an unresolved V gene accounts for under half of them, and the cause for the rest is not known. V and J calls and clone size are copied from that table; D and trimming were computed from the DNA. In all, the sample holds 40,000 or so clones, and roughly 89% of those were seen once. The ten largest clones take up around 7% of the sample.

Blood samples were collected up to 4 times in the first month after transplant and then at least monthly when available. Source: PBMCs, taken approximately 270 days after transplant. Recombination connected TRBV6-5 to TRBJ2-7, and perhaps TRBD1 as D gene, on 5 matching bases. This TCR was sampled from a human patient who received an intestinal transplant, so some T cells may come from the graft donor. The sequenced DNA: TGTGCCAGCAGTTCAGCCCTGGGGCCCGCCTACGAGCAGTACTTC. It translates as CASSSALGPAYEQYF.